This T cell receptor (beta chain) originates from a study of T cell responses to AZD1222 COVID-19 vaccine. Study-wide points: Seropositive at baseline were only 5 or 6 AZD1222 recipients.

Generated by immunoSEQ multiplex PCR, the TCRdb table keeps only in-frame clones and is missing some. The sample includes approximately 150,000 clones, roughly nine tenths seen only once; the top ten take around 0.99%. To note about this clone: Its antigen remains unknown.

V was pared by 4 bases and J by 6 bases, with 11 bases between. The CDR3 has 13 residues. Germline V gene lookup returns CDR1 MNHEY and CDR2 SVGAGI. The material sequenced was peripheral blood, taken 28 days after the second AZD1222 dose. This clonotype originated in an adult who received the AZD1222 COVID-19 vaccine. The chain links TRBV6-5 to TRBJ2-3; D is ambiguous. The CDR3 DNA follows: TGTGCCAGCAGTTCTCCTCTGTGGGATACGCAGTATTTT. Protein product: CASSSPLWDTQYF.